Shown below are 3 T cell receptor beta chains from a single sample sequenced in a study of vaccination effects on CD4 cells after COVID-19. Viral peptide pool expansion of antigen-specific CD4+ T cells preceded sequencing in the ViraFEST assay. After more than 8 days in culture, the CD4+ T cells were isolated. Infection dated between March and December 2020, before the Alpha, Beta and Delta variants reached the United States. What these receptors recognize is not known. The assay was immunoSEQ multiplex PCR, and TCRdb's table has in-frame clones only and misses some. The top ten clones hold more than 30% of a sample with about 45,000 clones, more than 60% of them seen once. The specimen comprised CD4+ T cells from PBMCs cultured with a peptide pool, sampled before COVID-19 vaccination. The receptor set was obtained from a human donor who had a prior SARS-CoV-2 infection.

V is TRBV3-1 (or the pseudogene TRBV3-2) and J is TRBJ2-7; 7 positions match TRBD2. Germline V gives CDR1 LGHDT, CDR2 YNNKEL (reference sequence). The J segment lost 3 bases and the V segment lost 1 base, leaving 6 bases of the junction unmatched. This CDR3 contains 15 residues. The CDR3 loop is CASSQAPGEGYEQYF. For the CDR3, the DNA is TGTGCCAGCAGCCAAGCCCCCGGGGAGGGCTACGAGCAGTACTTC.

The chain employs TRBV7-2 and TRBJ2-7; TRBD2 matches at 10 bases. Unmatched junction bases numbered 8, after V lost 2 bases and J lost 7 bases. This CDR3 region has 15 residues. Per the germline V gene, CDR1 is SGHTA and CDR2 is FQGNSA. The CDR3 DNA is TGTGCCAGCAGCTTACTAGCGGGAGTTGCGGGTGAGCAGTACTTC. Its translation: CASSLLAGVAGEQYF. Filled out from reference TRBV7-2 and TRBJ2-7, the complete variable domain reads GAGVSQSPSNKVTEKGKDVELRCDPISGHTALYWYRQSLGQGLEFLIYFQGNSAPDKSGLPSDRFSAERTGGSVSTLTIQRTQQEDSAVYLCASSLLAGVAGEQYFGPGTRLTVT.

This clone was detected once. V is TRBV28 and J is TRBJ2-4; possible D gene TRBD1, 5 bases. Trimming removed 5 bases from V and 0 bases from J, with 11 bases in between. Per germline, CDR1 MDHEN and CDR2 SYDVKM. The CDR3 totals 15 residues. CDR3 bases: TGTGCCAGCAGTCCGCGAGGACAAGCCAAAAACATTCAGTACTTC. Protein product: CASSPRGQAKNIQYF.